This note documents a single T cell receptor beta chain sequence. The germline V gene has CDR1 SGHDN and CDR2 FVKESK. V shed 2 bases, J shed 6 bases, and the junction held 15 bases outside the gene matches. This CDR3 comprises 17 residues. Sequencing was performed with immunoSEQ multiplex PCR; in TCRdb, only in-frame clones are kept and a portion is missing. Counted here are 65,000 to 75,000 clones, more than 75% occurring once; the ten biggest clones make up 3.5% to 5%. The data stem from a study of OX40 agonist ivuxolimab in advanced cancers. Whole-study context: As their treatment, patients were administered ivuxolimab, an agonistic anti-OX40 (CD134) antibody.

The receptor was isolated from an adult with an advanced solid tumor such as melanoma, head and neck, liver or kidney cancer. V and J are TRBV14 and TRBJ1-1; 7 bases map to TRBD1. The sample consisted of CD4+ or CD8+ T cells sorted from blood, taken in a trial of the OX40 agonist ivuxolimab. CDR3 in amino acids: CASSQPGTANSIAEAFF. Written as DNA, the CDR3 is TGTGCCAGCAGCCAACCCGGGACAGCCAACTCGATCGCTGAAGCTTTCTTT.